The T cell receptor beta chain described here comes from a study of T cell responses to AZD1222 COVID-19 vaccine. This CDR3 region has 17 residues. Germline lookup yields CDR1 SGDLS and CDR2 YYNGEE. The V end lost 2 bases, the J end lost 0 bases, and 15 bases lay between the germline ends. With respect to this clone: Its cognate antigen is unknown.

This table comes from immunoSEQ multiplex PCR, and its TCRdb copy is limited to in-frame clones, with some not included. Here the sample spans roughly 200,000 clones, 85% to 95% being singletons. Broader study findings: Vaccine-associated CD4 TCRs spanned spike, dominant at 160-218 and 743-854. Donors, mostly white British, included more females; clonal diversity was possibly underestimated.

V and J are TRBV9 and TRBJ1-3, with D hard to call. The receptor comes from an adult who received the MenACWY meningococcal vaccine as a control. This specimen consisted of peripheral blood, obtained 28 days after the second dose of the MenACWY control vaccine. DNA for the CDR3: TGTGCCAGCAGCGTGTGGGAGGGCCAAACCTCTGGAAACACCATATATTTT. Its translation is CASSVWEGQTSGNTIYF.